This T cell receptor beta chain is from a study of OX40 agonist ivuxolimab in advanced cancers. Some background on the complete study: The costimulatory receptor OX40 (CD134) was targeted by ivuxolimab, a fully human IgG2 agonistic monoclonal antibody. The monotherapy dose-escalation portion (N of about 47 patients) of the phase I ivuxolimab trial is reported in the paper. Of the approximately 53 patients in dose escalation, some 19 had hepatocellular carcinoma, some 15 had melanoma, 9 had renal cell carcinoma and 9 had head and neck cancer. In the dose-escalation cohort, 75% to 85% of patients were male, and the mean age was 60 years with a range of 23 to 79. Partial responses were achieved by three dose-escalation patients, of whom one had hepatocellular carcinoma and two had cutaneous melanoma. Intravenous ivuxolimab was administered to patients every 2 weeks at six dose levels: 0.01, 0.1, 0.3, 1.5, 3 and 10 mg/kg. The point of sequencing TCRbeta in the periphery was to test whether ivuxolimab changed TCR sequence diversity and drove clonal T-cell expansion. Patients were allowed to have had prior anti-PD-1, anti-PD-L1 or anti-CTLA-4 therapy, and more than 35% of the dose-escalation patients had been treated with checkpoint inhibitors.

To sequence the TCRbeta CDR3 region, genomic DNA was isolated from the sorted cells. The immunoSEQ Assay was used for sequencing of TCRbeta CDR3 regions. In its TCRdb copy, this immuneACCESS table keeps in-frame sequences only and misses some clones. Where compared with another copy, unresolved V genes explain less than half of these, and the others have no known cause. The sample table shows tens of thousands of clones, and around 85% are seen once. The ten biggest clones cover 2.2% of the sample. Results and caveats for the whole study, not just this receptor: After ivuxolimab, expanded clones were on average more numerous among CD8+ T cells than among CD4+ T cells. Low levels of normalized T-cell clonal expansion were also seen in some nonresponding patients. The antigen specificity of the clonally expanded peripheral T cells was not determined. In the 0.1-3.0 mg/kg groups, partial responders had among the lowest normalized peripheral clonal expansion, particularly in CD8+ T cells. At doses from 0.1 to 3.0 mg/kg, clonal expansion was seen in both CD4+ and CD8+ blood T cells between baseline and week 6.

The CDR3 holds 14 amino acids from the cysteine to the phenylalanine. This entry keeps only the CDR3 DNA: 42 bases, framed from base 1. The trim is 2 bases for V and 4 bases for J, with a gap of 10 bases between the germline ends. The germline V gene sets CDR1 to SGDLS and CDR2 to YYNGEE. Note on this clone: Its specific antigen is unknown. Base-call qualities are not available, and no considerably larger clone is one nucleotide away.

The trial excluded patients who had a history of autoimmune disease or who were on systemic immunosuppression. Peripheral blood for TCR sequencing was drawn from every dose cohort at baseline, at cycle 4 day 1 and at cycle 7 day 1. Samples came from an open-label, multicenter, first-in-human phase I dose-escalation trial of ivuxolimab. Adults with locally advanced or metastatic melanoma, renal cell, hepatocellular, or head and neck squamous cell carcinoma were enrolled in the trial. Before TCR sequencing, CD4+ and CD8+ T cells were separately sorted from peripheral blood. Here the sequenced sample was CD4+ or CD8+ T cells sorted from blood, taken in a trial of the OX40 agonist ivuxolimab. The chain is assembled from TRBV9 and TRBJ1-3, and the D gene may be TRBD1, 6 bases matching. This TCR came from an adult with an advanced solid tumor such as melanoma, head and neck, liver or kidney cancer. The CDR3 amino acid sequence is: CASSVTGTGNTIYF. The DNA sequence is given as TGTGCCAGCAGCGTCACAGGGACGGGAAACACCATATATTTT.